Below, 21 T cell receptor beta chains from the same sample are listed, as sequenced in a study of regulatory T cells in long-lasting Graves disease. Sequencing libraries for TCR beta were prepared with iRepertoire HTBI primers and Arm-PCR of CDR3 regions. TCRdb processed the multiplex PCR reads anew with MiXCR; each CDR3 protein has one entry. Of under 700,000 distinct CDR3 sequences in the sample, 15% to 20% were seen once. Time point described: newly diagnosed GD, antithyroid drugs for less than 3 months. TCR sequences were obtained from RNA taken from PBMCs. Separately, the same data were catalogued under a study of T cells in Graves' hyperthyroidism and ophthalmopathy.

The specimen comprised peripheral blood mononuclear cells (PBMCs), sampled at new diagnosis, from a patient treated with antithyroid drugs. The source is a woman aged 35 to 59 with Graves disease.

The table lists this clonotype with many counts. The CDR3 protein is CASSQGSGKTQYF. CDR3 nucleotides: TGTGCCAGCAGCCAAGGATCTGGGAAGACCCAGTACTTC. This rearrangement joins TRBV3-1 to TRBJ2-5; D gene ambiguous. The CDR3 is made up of 13 amino acids. Looked up from germline, CDR1 is LGHDT and CDR2 is YNNKEL (reference sequence). V shed 1 base and J shed 6 bases, with 9 bases lying between them.

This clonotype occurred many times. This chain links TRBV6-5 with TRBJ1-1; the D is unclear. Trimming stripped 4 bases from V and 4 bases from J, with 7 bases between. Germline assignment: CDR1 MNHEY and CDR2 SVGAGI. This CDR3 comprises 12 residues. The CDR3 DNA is TGTGCCAGCAGTTGGGGAGGCACTGAAGCTTTCTTT. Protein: CASSWGGTEAFF.

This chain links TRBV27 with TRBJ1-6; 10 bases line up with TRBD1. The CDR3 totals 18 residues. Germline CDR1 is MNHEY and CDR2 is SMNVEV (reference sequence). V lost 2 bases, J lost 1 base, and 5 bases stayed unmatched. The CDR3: CASSLRQGALSYNSPLHF. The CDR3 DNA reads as TGTGCCAGCAGTTTACGACAGGGGGCTCTGTCCTATAATTCACCCCTCCACTTT.

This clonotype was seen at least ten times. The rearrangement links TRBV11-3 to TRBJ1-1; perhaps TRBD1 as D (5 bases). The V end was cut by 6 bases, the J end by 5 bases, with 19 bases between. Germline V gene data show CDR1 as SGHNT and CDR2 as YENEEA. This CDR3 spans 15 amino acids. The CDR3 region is CASRSGQGSGTEAFF. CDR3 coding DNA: TGTGCCAGCAGATCGGGGCAGGGCTCGGGGACTGAAGCTTTCTTT.

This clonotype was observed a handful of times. The CDR3 nucleotides are TGTGCCAGCAGTACTTCCGGGAGTAGCACAGATACGCAGTATTTT. This sequence encodes CASSTSGSSTDTQYF. V and J are TRBV3-1 and TRBJ2-3; possible D gene TRBD2, 6 bases. This CDR3 region has 15 residues. Looked up from germline, CDR1 is LGHDT and CDR2 is YNNKEL (reference sequence). Trimming removed 6 bases from V and 0 bases from J, with 13 bases in between.

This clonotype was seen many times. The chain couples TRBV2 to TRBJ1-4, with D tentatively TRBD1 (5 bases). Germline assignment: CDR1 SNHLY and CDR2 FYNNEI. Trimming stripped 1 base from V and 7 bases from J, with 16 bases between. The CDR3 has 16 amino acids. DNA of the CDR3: TGTGCCAGCAGTGAAGGGTGGAGGGGCGTCAGTGAAAAACTGTTTTTT. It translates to CASSEGWRGVSEKLFF.

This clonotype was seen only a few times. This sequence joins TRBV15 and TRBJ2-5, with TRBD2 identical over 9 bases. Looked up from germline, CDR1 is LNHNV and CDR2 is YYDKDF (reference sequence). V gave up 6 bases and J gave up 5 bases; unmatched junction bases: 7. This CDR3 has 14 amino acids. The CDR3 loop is CATSRGGAGETQYF. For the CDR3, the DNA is TGTGCCACCAGTCGCGGGGGGGCGGGGGAGACCCAGTACTTC.

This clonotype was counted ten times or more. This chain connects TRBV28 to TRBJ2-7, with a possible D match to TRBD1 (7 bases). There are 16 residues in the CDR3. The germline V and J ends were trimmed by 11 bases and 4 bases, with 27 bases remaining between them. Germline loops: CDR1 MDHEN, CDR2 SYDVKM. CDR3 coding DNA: TGTGCCTCCGGGGCCGGGACAGCGGGCCTAGTGTACGAGCAGTACTTC. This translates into CASGAGTAGLVYEQYF.

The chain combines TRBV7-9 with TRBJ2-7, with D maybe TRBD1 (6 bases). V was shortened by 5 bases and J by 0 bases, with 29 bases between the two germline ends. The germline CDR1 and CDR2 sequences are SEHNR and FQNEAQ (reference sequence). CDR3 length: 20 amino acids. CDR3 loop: CASSPRGVLSGQRNSYEQYF. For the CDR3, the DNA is TGTGCCAGCAGCCCTAGAGGGGTTTTGTCAGGACAGCGAAACTCCTACGAGCAGTACTTC.

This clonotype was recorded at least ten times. In DNA, the CDR3 is TGTGCCAGCAGTTTTAGGGCAGCCTCCTACAATGAGCAGTTCTTC. The encoded protein is CASSFRAASYNEQFF. This rearrangement joins TRBV27 to TRBJ2-1; D gene unclear. The germline V and J ends were trimmed by 3 bases and 0 bases, with 9 bases remaining between them. This CDR3 is built from 15 residues. CDR1 is MNHEY and CDR2 is SMNVEV in the germline V gene (reference sequence).

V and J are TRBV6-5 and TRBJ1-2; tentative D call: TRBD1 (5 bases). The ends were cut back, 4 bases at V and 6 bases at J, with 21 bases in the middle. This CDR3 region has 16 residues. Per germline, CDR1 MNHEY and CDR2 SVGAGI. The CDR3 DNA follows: TGTGCCAGCAGTTCCGGGACTCCACAACTCGGGGATGGCTACACCTTC. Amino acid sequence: CASSSGTPQLGDGYTF.

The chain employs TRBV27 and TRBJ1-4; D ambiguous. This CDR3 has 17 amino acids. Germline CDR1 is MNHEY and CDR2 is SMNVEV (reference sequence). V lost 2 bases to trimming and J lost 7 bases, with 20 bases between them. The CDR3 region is CASSLKPTMSVGEKLFF. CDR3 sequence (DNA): TGTGCCAGCAGTTTAAAGCCCACTATGAGCGTCGGTGAAAAACTGTTTTTT.

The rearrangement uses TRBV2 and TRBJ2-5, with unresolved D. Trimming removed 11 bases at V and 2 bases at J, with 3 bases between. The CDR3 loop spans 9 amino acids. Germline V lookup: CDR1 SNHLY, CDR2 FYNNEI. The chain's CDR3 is CAEQETQYF. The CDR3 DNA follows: TGTGCCGAGCAAGAGACCCAGTACTTC.

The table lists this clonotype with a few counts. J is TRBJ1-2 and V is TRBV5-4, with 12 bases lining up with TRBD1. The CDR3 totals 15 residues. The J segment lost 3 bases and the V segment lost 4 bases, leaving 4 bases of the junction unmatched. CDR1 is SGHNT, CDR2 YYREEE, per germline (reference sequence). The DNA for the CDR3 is TGTGCCAGCAGCCCGGGGACAGGGGGCTACTATGGCTACACCTTC. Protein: CASSPGTGGYYGYTF.

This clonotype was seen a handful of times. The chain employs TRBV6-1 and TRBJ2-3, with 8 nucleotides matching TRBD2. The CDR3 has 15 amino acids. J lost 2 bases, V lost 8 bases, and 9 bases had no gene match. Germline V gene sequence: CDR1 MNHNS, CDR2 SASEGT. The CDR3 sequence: CASRHSGGYTDTQYF. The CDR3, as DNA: TGTGCCAGCCGGCACAGCGGGGGATACACAGATACGCAGTATTTT.

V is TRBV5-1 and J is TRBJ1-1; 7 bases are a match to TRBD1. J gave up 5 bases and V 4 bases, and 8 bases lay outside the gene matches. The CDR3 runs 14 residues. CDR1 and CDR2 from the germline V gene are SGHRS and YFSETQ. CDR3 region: CASSPSGGTTEAFF. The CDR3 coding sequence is TGCGCCAGCAGCCCCTCAGGGGGAACGACTGAAGCTTTCTTT.

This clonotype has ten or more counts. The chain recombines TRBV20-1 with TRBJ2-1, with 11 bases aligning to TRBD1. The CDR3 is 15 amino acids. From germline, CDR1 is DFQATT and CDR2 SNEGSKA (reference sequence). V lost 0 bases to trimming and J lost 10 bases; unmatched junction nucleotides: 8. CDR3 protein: CSARDGRTGGWEQFF. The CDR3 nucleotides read TGCAGTGCTAGAGATGGAAGGACAGGGGGCTGGGAGCAGTTCTTC.

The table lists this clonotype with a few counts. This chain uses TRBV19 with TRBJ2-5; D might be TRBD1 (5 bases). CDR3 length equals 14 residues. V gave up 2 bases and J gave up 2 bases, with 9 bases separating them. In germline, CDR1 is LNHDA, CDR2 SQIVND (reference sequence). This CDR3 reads CASSIRGQQETQYF. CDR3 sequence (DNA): TGTGCCAGTAGTATAAGGGGTCAGCAAGAGACCCAGTACTTC. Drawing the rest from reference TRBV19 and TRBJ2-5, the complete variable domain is DGGITQSPKYLFRKEGQNVTLSCEQNLNHDAMYWYRQDPGQGLRLIYYSQIVNDFQKGDIAEGYSVSREKKESFPLTVTSAQKNPTAFYLCASSIRGQQETQYFGPGTRLLVL.

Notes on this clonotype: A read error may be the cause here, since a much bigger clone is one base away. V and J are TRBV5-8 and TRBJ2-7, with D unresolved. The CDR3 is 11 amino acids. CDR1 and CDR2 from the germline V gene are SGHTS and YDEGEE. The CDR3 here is CASSLLRERYF. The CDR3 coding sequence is TGTGCCAGCAGCTTGCTGCGCGAGCGGTACTTC.

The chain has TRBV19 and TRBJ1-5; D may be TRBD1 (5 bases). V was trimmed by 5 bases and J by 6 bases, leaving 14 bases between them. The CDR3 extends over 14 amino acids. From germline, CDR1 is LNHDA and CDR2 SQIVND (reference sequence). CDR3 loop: CASSSSRDFQPQHF. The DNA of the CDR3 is TGTGCCAGTAGTTCGTCCAGGGACTTTCAGCCCCAGCATTTT.

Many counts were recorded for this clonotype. This chain's CDR3 is CASRGRGTDTQYF. The DNA of the CDR3 is TGTGCCAGCAGGGGGAGGGGAACAGATACGCAGTATTTT. The chain couples TRBV2 to TRBJ2-3; 7 bases match TRBD2. J was trimmed by 3 bases and V by 6 bases; bases with no gene match: 3. This CDR3 is 13 amino acids long. Germline CDR1 reads SNHLY; CDR2 reads FYNNEI.